One sample yielded the 27 T cell receptor beta chains listed below, sequenced in a study of cytomegalovirus exposure and HLA in healthy donors. Use of 60 Vbeta and 13 Jbeta primers characterized the PCR. This table comes from immunoSEQ multiplex PCR, and its TCRdb copy is limited to in-frame clones, with some not included. This sample carries approximately 200,000 clones, approximately 79% of them seen once, and the ten largest clones take more than 1.5%. The sequencing input was PBMCs. Receptors were obtained from a girl between 5 and 17 years old in good health and CMV-seropositive.

The gene calls are TRBV7-2 and TRBJ2-7; 10 positions match TRBD2. CDR3 length: 15 residues. V trimming: 1 base; J trimming: 5 bases; junction bases outside the gene matches: 5. CDR1 is SGHTA and CDR2 is FQGNSA in the germline V gene. The CDR3 DNA reads as TGTGCCAGCAGCTTAGTCAGCGGGGGGGCTAACGAGCAGTACTTC. Translating gives CASSLVSGGANEQYF.

The V call is TRBV19, the J call TRBJ1-2; D is perhaps TRBD1 (6 bases). Trimming pared 6 bases from V and 4 bases from J, leaving 12 bases between. The germline V gene encodes CDR1 LNHDA and CDR2 SQIVND (reference sequence). The CDR3 spans 13 residues. The CDR3 spells CASRTTGLYGYTF. The CDR3 DNA reads as TGTGCCAGTAGAACCACAGGGCTCTATGGCTACACCTTC.

This clone was seen a handful of times. This chain uses TRBV13 with TRBJ2-7; possible D gene TRBD2, 5 bases. The CDR3 consists of 16 residues. V was shortened by 5 bases and J by 0 bases, with 17 bases between the two germline ends. Per germline, CDR1 PRHDT and CDR2 FYEKMQ (reference sequence). The CDR3 protein is CASSGPPGWSSYEQYF. The CDR3 nucleotides are TGTGCCAGCAGCGGACCACCGGGGTGGAGCTCCTACGAGCAGTACTTC.

The chain couples TRBV6-6 to TRBJ2-1; a possible D gene is TRBD2 (6 bases). The germline V gene has CDR1 MNHNY and CDR2 SVGAGI (reference sequence). V was trimmed by 4 bases and J by 3 bases, leaving 13 bases between them. The CDR3 is 15 amino acids. The CDR3 nucleotides read TGTGCCAGCAGTTCCACACTAGCCCGCTACAATGAGCAGTTCTTC. Residues: CASSSTLARYNEQFF.

This clone was found a few times. The CDR3 is CASSEFNEQYF. In DNA, the CDR3 is TGTGCCAGCAGTGAATTTAACGAGCAGTACTTC. This sequence joins TRBV6-1 and TRBJ2-7; no reliable D call. The V gene lost 2 bases and the J gene lost 5 bases, with 4 bases spanning the gap. This CDR3 has 11 residues. The germline gives CDR1 MNHNS, CDR2 SASEGT.

The chain carries TRBV7-9 and TRBJ1-5, with a weak D call TRBD1 (5 bases). Germline lookup yields CDR1 SEHNR and CDR2 FQNEAQ (reference sequence). This CDR3 has 16 residues. V lost 1 base, J lost 4 bases, and 14 bases lay in between. CDR3 sequence (DNA): TGTGCCAGCAGCTTAGGGGGCAGTGCTATTAATCAGCCCCAGCATTTT. Protein: CASSLGGSAINQPQHF.

This clone was seen a few times. The rearrangement joins TRBV5-1 to TRBJ2-1; D uncertain. Germline CDR1 SGHRS, CDR2 YFSETQ. The CDR3 consists of 13 residues. The V end lost 2 bases, the J end lost 6 bases, and 9 bases lay between the germline ends. The CDR3 loop reads CASSFTRSNEQFF. In nucleotides, the CDR3 is TGCGCCAGCAGCTTTACCAGGTCCAATGAGCAGTTCTTC.

This chain connects TRBV6-5 to TRBJ2-3, with D perhaps TRBD2 (5 bases). The V end was cut by 8 bases, the J end by 4 bases, with 7 bases between. This CDR3 comprises 11 residues. CDR1 MNHEY and CDR2 SVGAGI come from the germline V gene. DNA of the CDR3: TGTGCCAGCCGGAGGTCAGATACGCAGTATTTT. Residues: CASRRSDTQYF.

This rearrangement joins TRBV2 to TRBJ1-3; no firm D call. Germline V gene lookup returns CDR1 SNHLY and CDR2 FYNNEI. Deletions cut 6 bases from V and 0 bases from J, with 18 bases between. This CDR3 has 17 residues. CDR3 loop: CASSSLGDTSSGNTIYF. In DNA form, the CDR3 reads TGTGCCAGCAGCAGTCTGGGCGACACGAGCTCTGGAAACACCATATATTTT.

The chain employs TRBV7-2 and TRBJ2-7, with a weak D call TRBD1 (6 bases). Germline assignment: CDR1 SGHTA and CDR2 FQGNSA. The ends were cut back, 5 bases at V and 3 bases at J, with 17 bases in the middle. The CDR3 length is 15 residues. CDR3 amino acids: CASSPDQGSVYEQYF. The CDR3 DNA sequence: TGTGCCAGCAGCCCCGACCAGGGGAGCGTCTACGAGCAGTACTTC. The variable domain in full, with the rest retrieved from reference TRBV7-2 and TRBJ2-7, is GAGVSQSPSNKVTEKGKDVELRCDPISGHTALYWYRQSLGQGLEFLIYFQGNSAPDKSGLPSDRFSAERTGGSVSTLTIQRTQQEDSAVYLCASSPDQGSVYEQYFGPGTRLTVT.

This clone has just a few counts. The J gene is TRBJ1-1, the V gene TRBV4-2; 11 positions match TRBD1. CDR1 is LGHNA, CDR2 YNFKEQ, per germline. The trim removed 3 bases at V and 6 bases at J, leaving 9 bases unmatched. The CDR3 length is 16 residues. The CDR3 loop reads CASSHTVGQGDAEAFF. The CDR3 DNA is TGTGCCAGCAGCCACACGGTGGGACAGGGGGATGCTGAAGCTTTCTTT.

This chain uses TRBV7-2 with TRBJ1-2; possibly TRBD1 for D (6 bases). Germline assignment: CDR1 SGHTA and CDR2 FQGNSA. The CDR3 is made up of 14 amino acids. Trimming took 5 bases from V and 8 from J, leaving 18 bases between them. The chain's CDR3 is CASSTRGGARGYTF. CDR3 coding DNA: TGTGCCAGCAGCACAAGAGGGGGGGCCAGAGGCTACACCTTC.

This clone was recorded a few times. Other DNA sequences in this specimen translate into the identical CDR3. CDR3 nucleotide sequence: TGCGCCAGCAGCTTGACCGGCGGATACAATGAGCAGTTCTTC. Its translation: CASSLTGGYNEQFF. This rearrangement joins TRBV5-1 to TRBJ2-1; the D is unclear. The germline CDR1 and CDR2 sequences are SGHRS and YFSETQ. V was cut by 1 base and J by 4 bases, with 9 bases left in between. The CDR3 is 14 amino acids.

The chain employs TRBV5-4 and TRBJ2-1; weak D call: TRBD1 (5 bases). From germline, CDR1 is SGHNT and CDR2 YYREEE (reference sequence). The CDR3 extends over 16 amino acids. Trimming removed 4 bases from V and 0 bases from J, with 14 bases in between. Here the CDR3 DNA reads TGTGCCAGCAGCCCTATTAGGGGAAGCTCCTACAATGAGCAGTTCTTC. Amino acids: CASSPIRGSSYNEQFF.

The rearrangement joins TRBV11-2 to TRBJ2-7; D may be TRBD1 (6 bases). Germline V gene sequence: CDR1 SGHAT, CDR2 FQNNGV. Trimming pared 5 bases from V and 5 bases from J, leaving 22 bases between. The CDR3 is 16 amino acids. The CDR3, as DNA: TGTGCCAGCAGCCCGTGGTCGGGCAGGGGAAGTGACGAGCAGTACTTC. Translating it yields CASSPWSGRGSDEQYF.

The J gene is TRBJ2-7, the V gene TRBV6-5, with 9 bases lining up with TRBD1. The germline V gene has CDR1 MNHEY and CDR2 SVGAGI. The CDR3 runs 15 residues. After removal of 2 bases from V and 3 bases from J, the junction contained 5 bases not matched to a gene. The CDR3 loop is CASSYVGQGLYEQYF. The DNA of the CDR3 is TGTGCCAGCAGTTACGTGGGACAGGGACTCTACGAGCAGTACTTC.

This sequence joins TRBV6-6 and TRBJ1-4, with 8 nucleotides matching TRBD1. Germline values: CDR1 MNHNY, CDR2 SVGAGI (reference sequence). The V and J ends lost 7 bases and 4 bases, in that order; junction bases with no gene match: 5. The CDR3 consists of 14 residues. As DNA, the CDR3 is TGTGCCAGCATACAGGGGGGATATAATGAAAAACTGTTTTTT. Translation: CASIQGGYNEKLFF.

V is TRBV27 and J is TRBJ2-7; D not certain. V dropped 5 bases and J dropped 4 bases, with 15 bases sitting between them. From germline, CDR1 is MNHEY and CDR2 SMNVEV (reference sequence). The CDR3 is 14 residues long. The CDR3 here is CASSPIPGLYEQYF. In DNA form, the CDR3 reads TGTGCCAGCAGTCCGATTCCGGGTTTGTACGAGCAGTACTTC.

This chain links TRBV5-4 with TRBJ1-4; 10 bases align to TRBD1. Germline V gene data show CDR1 as SGHNT and CDR2 as YYREEE (reference sequence). This CDR3 spans 16 amino acids. With 2 bases clipped from V and 8 bases from J, the junction kept 9 bases outside the gene matches. The CDR3 DNA sequence: TGTGCCAGCAGCTTAACGTTAGGGACAGGGGACGAAAAACTGTTTTTT. Its translation is CASSLTLGTGDEKLFF.

This rearrangement joins TRBV6-5 to TRBJ1-2; possible D gene TRBD1, 6 bases. Germline CDR1 and CDR2: MNHEY and SVGAGI. This CDR3 has 15 amino acids. V lost 5 bases and J 3 bases, leaving 16 bases between the germline ends. This CDR3 is CASSPTQGEDYGYTF. The CDR3 coding sequence is TGTGCCAGCAGTCCGACACAGGGAGAGGACTATGGCTACACCTTC.

V gene TRBV6-1 combines with J gene TRBJ1-2; D is unclear. Per germline, CDR1 MNHNS and CDR2 SASEGT. CDR3 size: 13 residues. Trimming left V 2 bases short and J 2 bases short, with 6 bases between. The CDR3 nucleotides read TGTGCCAGCAGTGAACAACGGAACTATGGCTACACCTTC. As protein: CASSEQRNYGYTF.

Of note for this clone: The junction departs from germline at one end; a sequencing error may be responsible. This chain connects TRBV6-1 to TRBJ1-2; weak D call: TRBD1 (5 bases). CDR3 size: 12 residues. Germline V gene lookup returns CDR1 MNHNS and CDR2 SASEGT. DNA of the CDR3: TGTGCCAGCAGAGAAGACAGCTATGGCTACACCTTC. It specifies CASREDSYGYTF.

This sequence joins TRBV5-5 and TRBJ2-7; 7 positions agree with TRBD1. The junction had 6 bases not matched to a gene; V was cut back by 3 bases and J by 0 bases. The CDR3 contains 15 residues. CDR1 SGHKS and CDR2 YYEKEE come from the germline V gene (reference sequence). This CDR3 reads CASSWGTASSYEQYF. The CDR3, as DNA: TGTGCCAGCAGCTGGGGGACAGCAAGCTCCTACGAGCAGTACTTC.

The genes are TRBV7-2 and TRBJ2-3; maybe TRBD2 (7 bases). Germline values: CDR1 SGHTA, CDR2 FQGNSA. The V end lost 1 base, the J end lost 6 bases, and 14 bases lay between the germline ends. The length of the CDR3 is 15 residues. In nucleotides, the CDR3 is TGTGCCAGCAGCTTAGACAGGGAGGGCTTGGATACGCAGTATTTT. It is translated as CASSLDREGLDTQYF.

A note on this clone: A junction boundary mismatches the germline segment, possibly from a read error. This chain uses TRBV14 with TRBJ1-3; 7 bases line up with TRBD1. Germline assignment: CDR1 SGHDN and CDR2 FVKESK. The CDR3 covers 15 residues. CDR3 sequence reads: CASSQGTVSGNTIYF. The CDR3 bases are TGTGCCAGCAGTCAAGGGACAGTCTCTGGAAACACCATATATTTT. Using reference TRBV14 and TRBJ1-3 for the parts outside the CDR3, the full variable domain is EAGVTQFPSHSVIEKGQTVTLRCDPISGHDNLYWYRRVMGKEIKFLLHFVKESKQDESGMPNNRFLAERTGGTYSTLKVQPAELEDSGVYFCASSQGTVSGNTIYFGEGSWLTVV.

The chain couples TRBV28 to TRBJ1-1; D is ambiguous. The CDR3 loop spans 13 amino acids. Germline V lookup: CDR1 MDHEN, CDR2 SYDVKM. V was pared by 2 bases and J by 2 bases, with 6 bases between. The CDR3 region is CASSLAVNTEAFF. The DNA of the CDR3 is TGTGCCAGCAGTTTAGCAGTAAACACTGAAGCTTTCTTT.

This chain joins TRBV30 and TRBJ2-7; no definite D call. Germline CDR1 reads GTSNPN; CDR2 reads SVGIG (reference sequence). V was cut by 0 bases and J by 1 base, with 7 bases left in between. The CDR3 contains 13 residues. The CDR3: CAWSVALSYEQYF. The CDR3 bases are TGTGCCTGGAGTGTTGCACTTTCCTACGAGCAGTACTTC.